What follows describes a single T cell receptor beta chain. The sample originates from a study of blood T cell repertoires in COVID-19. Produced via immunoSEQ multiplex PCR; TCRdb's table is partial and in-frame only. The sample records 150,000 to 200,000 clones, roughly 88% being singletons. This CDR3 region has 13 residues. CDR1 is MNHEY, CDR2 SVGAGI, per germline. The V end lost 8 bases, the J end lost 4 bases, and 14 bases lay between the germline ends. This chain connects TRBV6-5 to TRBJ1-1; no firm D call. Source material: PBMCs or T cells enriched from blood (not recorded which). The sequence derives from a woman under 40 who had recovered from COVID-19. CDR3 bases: TGTGCCAGCGTTCCATATTTGAGCACTGAAGCTTTCTTT. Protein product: CASVPYLSTEAFF.